These T cell receptor beta chains were read from a single sample in a study of OX40 agonist ivuxolimab in advanced cancers. Sequencing used immunoSEQ multiplex PCR; TCRdb keeps in-frame clones, though not all of them. The sample consists of 15,000 to 20,000 clones, approximately 84% of them appearing once. The specimen comprised CD4+ or CD8+ T cells sorted from blood, sampled in a trial of the OX40 agonist ivuxolimab. These receptors came from an adult with an advanced solid tumor such as melanoma, head and neck, liver or kidney cancer. The CDR3 runs from the conserved cysteine through the conserved F or W. A D gene is named only where the DNA matches it firmly. The size field is filled for only some rows; it gives once, few, many or a size class.

abundance	j_gene	d_gene	v_gene	CDR3aa	CDR3nt
once	TRBJ2-7	NA	TRBV4-1	CASSHQAHSTYEQYF	TGCGCCAGCAGCCACCAGGCCCACAGTACCTACGAGCAGTACTTC
medium-sized	TRBJ2-3	NA	TRBV27	CASSFSGDDTQYF	TGTGCCAGCAGTTTCTCGGGGGATGATACGCAGTATTTT
NA	TRBJ1-2	NA	TRBV7-9	CASSKGGGYTF	TGTGCCAGCAGCAAGGGCGGTGGCTACACCTTC
NA	TRBJ2-3	TRBD2	TRBV2	CASRAGGLGTDTQYF	TGTGCCAGCAGGGCGGGGGGCCTAGGCACAGATACGCAGTATTTT
NA	TRBJ1-5	NA	TRBV21-1	CASRLRLATWHHQSQHF	TGTGCCAGCAGGCTCCGATTAGCTACATGGCATCATCAGTCCCAGCATTTT
NA	TRBJ2-7	NA	TRBV21-1	CASSKRTSRCICEQYF	TGTGCCAGCAGCAAAAGGACTAGCAGATGTATCTGCGAGCAGTACTTC
NA	TRBJ1-1	NA	TRBV10-2	CASGGWNTEAFF	TGCGCCTCGGGGGGTTGGAACACTGAAGCTTTCTTT
once	TRBJ2-7	NA	TRBV4-2	CASSQEGLTTYEQYF	TGTGCCAGCAGCCAAGAGGGACTGACCACCTACGAGCAGTACTTC
NA	TRBJ2-2	NA	TRBV15	CATSLRTATGELFF	TGTGCCACCAGCCTCCGGACGGCCACCGGGGAGCTGTTTTTT
NA	TRBJ1-1	TRBD1	TRBV10-1	CASSPGGDEAFF	TGCGCCAGCAGCCCAGGGGGGGATGAAGCTTTCTTT
NA	TRBJ2-1	NA	TRBV5-6	CASSLSNEQFF	TGTGCCAGCAGCTTAAGCAATGAGCAGTTCTTC
NA	TRBJ1-1	NA	TRBV7-9	CASSHGAATEAFF	TGTGCCAGCAGCCACGGGGCAGCCACTGAAGCTTTCTTT
NA	TRBJ1-2	NA	TRBV19	CASSRARSGYGYTF	TGTGCCAGTAGTCGGGCCCGGAGTGGGTATGGCTACACCTTC
NA	TRBJ2-1	TRBD1	TRBV2	CASNSGTDYNEQFF	TGTGCCAGCAACTCTGGGACAGACTACAATGAGCAGTTCTTC
NA	TRBJ1-2	NA	TRBV29-1	CSVIRANYGYTF	TGCAGCGTGATTAGAGCTAACTATGGCTACACCTTC
NA	TRBJ2-7	NA	TRBV5-6	CASSLASYEQYF	TGTGCCAGCAGCTTGGCCTCCTACGAGCAGTACTTC
NA	TRBJ1-5	NA	TRBV19	CASSISNQPQHF	TGTGCCAGTAGTATATCAAATCAGCCCCAGCATTTT
medium-sized	TRBJ1-6	NA	TRBV10-2	CASTTDGPLHF	TGCGCCAGCACCACCGACGGGCCCCTCCACTTT
NA	TRBJ2-5	TRBD2	TRBV7-6	CASSSRGKETQYF	TGTGCCAGCAGCTCGCGGGGGAAAGAGACCCAGTACTTC
NA	TRBJ1-5	TRBD1	TRBV5-6	CASSAGTGGKPQHF	TGTGCCAGCAGTGCCGGGACAGGGGGGAAGCCCCAGCATTTT
NA	TRBJ1-5	NA	TRBV7-6	CASSRTPQGQPQHF	TGTGCCAGCAGCCGGACACCCCAGGGACAGCCCCAGCATTTT
NA	TRBJ2-5	NA	TRBV10-1	CASSAEGVSGETQYF	TGCGCCAGCAGTGCCGAGGGGGTCAGCGGGGAGACCCAGTACTTC
once	TRBJ1-6	NA	TRBV5-1	CASSPLKGHNSPLHF	TGCGCCAGCAGCCCTCTCAAGGGCCATAATTCACCCCTCCACTTT
NA	TRBJ2-2	NA	TRBV7-4	CATIILAPDSGELFF	TGTGCCACCATAATACTAGCCCCGGACAGCGGGGAGCTGTTTTTT
NA	TRBJ1-1	TRBD1	TRBV27	CASSSTGGLVAEAFF	TGTGCCAGCAGTTCGACAGGGGGCCTTGTCGCTGAAGCTTTCTTT
NA	TRBJ2-7	NA	TRBV2	CASSAPDSYEQYF	TGTGCCAGCAGCGCCCCGGACAGCTACGAGCAGTACTTC
once	TRBJ1-4	NA	TRBV9	CASSVGWGGENEKLFF	TGTGCCAGCAGCGTAGGATGGGGGGGAGAAAATGAAAAACTGTTTTTT
NA	TRBJ1-4	NA	TRBV29-1	CSGKQGGEKLFF	TGCAGCGGAAAACAGGGAGGGGAAAAACTGTTTTTT
NA	TRBJ1-1	NA	TRBV4-1	CASSQAAGMDTEAFF	TGCGCCAGCAGCCAAGCAGCAGGGATGGACACTGAAGCTTTCTTT
NA	TRBJ2-3	NA	TRBV5-4	CASSSLSSTDTQYF	TGTGCCAGCAGCTCCCTATCAAGCACAGATACGCAGTATTTT
once	TRBJ2-6	NA	TRBV7-6	CASSLFVGDNVLTF	TGTGCCAGCAGCTTATTTGTGGGCGATAACGTCCTGACTTTC
NA	TRBJ2-7	TRBD1	TRBV27	CASRFPSTGQSYEQYF	TGTGCCAGCAGATTCCCGTCCACGGGACAGTCCTACGAGCAGTACTTC
NA	TRBJ2-7	TRBD2	TRBV15	CATSHWGTSGYEQYF	TGTGCCACCAGCCATTGGGGGACTAGCGGTTACGAGCAGTACTTC
NA	TRBJ1-2	TRBD1	TRBV9	CASSVAGTGIYGYTF	TGTGCCAGCAGCGTAGCCGGGACAGGAATCTATGGCTACACCTTC
NA	TRBJ1-2	TRBD1	TRBV29-1	CSALDRGDYGYTF	TGCAGCGCCCTGGACAGGGGCGACTATGGCTACACCTTC
NA	TRBJ2-3	TRBD2	TRBV29-1	CSVVGGGAVGDTQYF	TGCAGCGTTGTTGGCGGGGGGGCCGTGGGAGATACGCAGTATTTT
NA	TRBJ2-1	TRBD2	TRBV13	CASSLKAAGGIHEQFF	TGTGCCAGCAGCCTCAAAGCAGCGGGGGGAATTCATGAGCAGTTCTTC